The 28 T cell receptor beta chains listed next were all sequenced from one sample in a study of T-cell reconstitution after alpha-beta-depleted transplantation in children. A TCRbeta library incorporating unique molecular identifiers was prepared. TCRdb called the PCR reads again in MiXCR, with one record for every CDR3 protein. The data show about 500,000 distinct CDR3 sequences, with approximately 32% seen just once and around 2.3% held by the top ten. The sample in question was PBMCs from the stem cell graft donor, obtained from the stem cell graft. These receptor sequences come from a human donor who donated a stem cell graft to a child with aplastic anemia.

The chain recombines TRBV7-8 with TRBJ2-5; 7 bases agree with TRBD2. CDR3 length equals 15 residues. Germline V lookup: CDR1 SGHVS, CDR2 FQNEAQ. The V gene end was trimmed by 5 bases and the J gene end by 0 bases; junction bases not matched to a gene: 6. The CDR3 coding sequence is TGTGCCAGCAGCCGAGGGAGGGTCTACCAAGAGACCCAGTACTTC. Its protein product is CASSRGRVYQETQYF.

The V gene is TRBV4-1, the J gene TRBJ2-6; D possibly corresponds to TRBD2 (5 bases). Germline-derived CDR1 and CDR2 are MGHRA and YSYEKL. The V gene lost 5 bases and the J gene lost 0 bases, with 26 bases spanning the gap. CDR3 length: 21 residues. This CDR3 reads CASSARVSSGFPDSGANVLTF. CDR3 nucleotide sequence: TGCGCCAGCAGCGCCCGCGTATCATCGGGGTTCCCCGACTCTGGGGCCAACGTCCTGACTTTC.

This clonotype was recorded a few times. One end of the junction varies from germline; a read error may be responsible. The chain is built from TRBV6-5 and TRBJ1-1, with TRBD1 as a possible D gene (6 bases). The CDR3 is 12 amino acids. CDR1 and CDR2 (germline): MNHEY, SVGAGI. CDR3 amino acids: CASSSLHREDFF. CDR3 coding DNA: TGTGCCAGCAGTTCCCTCCACAGGGAAGATTTCTTT.

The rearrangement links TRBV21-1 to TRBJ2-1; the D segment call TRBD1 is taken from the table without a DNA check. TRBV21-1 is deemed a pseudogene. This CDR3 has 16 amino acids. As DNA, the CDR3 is TGTGCCAGCAGCATCGCCGGGACAGGGCTATACAATGAGCAGTTCTTC. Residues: CASSIAGTGLYNEQFF.

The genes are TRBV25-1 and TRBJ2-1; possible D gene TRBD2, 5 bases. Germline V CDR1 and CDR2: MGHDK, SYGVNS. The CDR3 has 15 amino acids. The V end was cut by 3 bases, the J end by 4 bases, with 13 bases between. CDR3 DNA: TGTGCCAGCAGTGAGGTCCAGCGGCGTTACAATGAGCAGTTCTTC. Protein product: CASSEVQRRYNEQFF.

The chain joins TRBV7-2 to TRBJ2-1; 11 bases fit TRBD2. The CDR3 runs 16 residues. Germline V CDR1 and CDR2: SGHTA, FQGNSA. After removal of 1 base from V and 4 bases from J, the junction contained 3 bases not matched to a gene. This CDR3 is CASSLVASGRYNEQFF. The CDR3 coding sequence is TGTGCCAGCAGCTTAGTCGCTAGCGGGAGGTACAATGAGCAGTTCTTC.

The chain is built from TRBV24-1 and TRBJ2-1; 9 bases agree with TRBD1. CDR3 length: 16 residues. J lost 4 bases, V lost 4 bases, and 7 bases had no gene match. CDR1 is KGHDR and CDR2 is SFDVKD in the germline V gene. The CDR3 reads CATSEAGTGTYNEQFF. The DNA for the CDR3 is TGTGCCACCAGTGAAGCCGGGACAGGGACTTACAATGAGCAGTTCTTC.

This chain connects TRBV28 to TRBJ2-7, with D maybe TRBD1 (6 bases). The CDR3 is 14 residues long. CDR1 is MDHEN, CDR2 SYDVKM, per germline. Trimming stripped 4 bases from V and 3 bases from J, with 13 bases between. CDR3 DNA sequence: TGTGCCAGCAGTTCGGACAGTTTGGGCTACGAGCAGTACTTC. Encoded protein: CASSSDSLGYEQYF.

The CDR3 sequence is CASSEFALPTGLGNTEAFF. DNA for the CDR3: TGTGCCAGCAGTGAATTCGCCCTTCCGACAGGTCTCGGGAACACTGAAGCTTTCTTT. The V gene is TRBV25-1, the J gene TRBJ1-1; D may be TRBD1 (6 bases). V was cut by 1 base and J by 1 base, with 22 bases left in between. The length of the CDR3 is 19 residues. Germline assignment: CDR1 MGHDK and CDR2 SYGVNS.

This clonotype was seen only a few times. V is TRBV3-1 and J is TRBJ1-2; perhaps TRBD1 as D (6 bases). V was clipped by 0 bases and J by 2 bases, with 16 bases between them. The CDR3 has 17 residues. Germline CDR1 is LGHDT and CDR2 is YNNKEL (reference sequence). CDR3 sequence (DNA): TGTGCCAGCAGCCAAGATCCTCGGCGGGACAACAACTATGGCTACACCTTC. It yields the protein CASSQDPRRDNNYGYTF.

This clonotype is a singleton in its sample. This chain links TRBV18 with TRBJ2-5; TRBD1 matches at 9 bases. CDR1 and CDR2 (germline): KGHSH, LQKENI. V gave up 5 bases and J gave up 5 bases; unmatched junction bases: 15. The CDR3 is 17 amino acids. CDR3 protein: CASSTTLITGGDETQYF. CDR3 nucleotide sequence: TGTGCCAGCTCAACAACCTTGATTACAGGGGGCGACGAGACCCAGTACTTC. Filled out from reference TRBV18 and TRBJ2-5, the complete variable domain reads NAGVMQNPRHLVRRRGQEARLRCSPMKGHSHVYWYRQLPEEGLKFMVYLQKENIIDESGMPKERFSAEFPKEGPSILRIQQVVRGDSAAYFCASSTTLITGGDETQYFGPGTRLLVL.

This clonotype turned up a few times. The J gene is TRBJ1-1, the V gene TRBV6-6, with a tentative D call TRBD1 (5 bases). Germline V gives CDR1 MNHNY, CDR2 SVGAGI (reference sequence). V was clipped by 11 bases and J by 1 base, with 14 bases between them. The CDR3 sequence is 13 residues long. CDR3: CASNIGGNTEAFF. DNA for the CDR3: TGTGCCTCGAATATCGGGGGGAACACTGAAGCTTTCTTT.

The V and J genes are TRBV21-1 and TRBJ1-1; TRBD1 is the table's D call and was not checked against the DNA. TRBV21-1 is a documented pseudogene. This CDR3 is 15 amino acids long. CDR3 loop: CASSKEDRGSTEAFF. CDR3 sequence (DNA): TGTGCCAGCAGCAAAGAGGACCGGGGGAGCACTGAAGCTTTCTTT.

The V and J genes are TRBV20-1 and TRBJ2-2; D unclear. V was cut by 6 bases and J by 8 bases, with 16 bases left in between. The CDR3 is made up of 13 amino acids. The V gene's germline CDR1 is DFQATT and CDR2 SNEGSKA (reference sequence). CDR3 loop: CSAKAPGVGELFF. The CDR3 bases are TGCAGTGCAAAAGCCCCTGGAGTAGGGGAGCTGTTTTTT.

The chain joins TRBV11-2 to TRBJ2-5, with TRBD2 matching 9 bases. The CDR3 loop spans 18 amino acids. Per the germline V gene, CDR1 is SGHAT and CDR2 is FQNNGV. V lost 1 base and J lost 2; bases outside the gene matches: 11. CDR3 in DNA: TGTGCCAGCAGCTTAGTTTCACTAGCGGGTGGTAGACAAGAGACCCAGTACTTC. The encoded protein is CASSLVSLAGGRQETQYF.

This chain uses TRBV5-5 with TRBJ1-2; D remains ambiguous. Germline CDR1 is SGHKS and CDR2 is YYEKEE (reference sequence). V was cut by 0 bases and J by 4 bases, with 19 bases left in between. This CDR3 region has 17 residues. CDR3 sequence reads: CASSLAAGEGIGYGYTF. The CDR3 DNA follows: TGTGCCAGCAGCTTGGCCGCCGGGGAGGGAATCGGCTATGGCTACACCTTC.

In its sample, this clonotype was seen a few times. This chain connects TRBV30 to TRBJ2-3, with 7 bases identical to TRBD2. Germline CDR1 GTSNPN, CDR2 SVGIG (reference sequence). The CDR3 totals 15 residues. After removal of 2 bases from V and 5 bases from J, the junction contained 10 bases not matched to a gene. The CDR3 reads CAWSHTSARGDTQYF. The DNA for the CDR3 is TGTGCCTGGAGTCATACTAGCGCGAGGGGAGATACGCAGTATTTT. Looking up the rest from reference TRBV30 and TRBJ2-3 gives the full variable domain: SQTIHQWPATLVQPVGSPLSLECTVEGTSNPNLYWYRQAAGRGLQLLFYSVGIGQISSEVPQNLSASRPQDRQFILSSKKLLLSDSGFYLCAWSHTSARGDTQYFGPGTRLTVL.

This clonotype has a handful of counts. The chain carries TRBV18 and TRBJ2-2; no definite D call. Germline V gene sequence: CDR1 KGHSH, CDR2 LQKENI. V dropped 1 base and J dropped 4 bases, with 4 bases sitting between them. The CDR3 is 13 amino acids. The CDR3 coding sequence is TGTGCCAGCTCACCACTCGGCACCGGGGAGCTGTTTTTT. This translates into CASSPLGTGELFF. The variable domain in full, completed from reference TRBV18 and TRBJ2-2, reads NAGVMQNPRHLVRRRGQEARLRCSPMKGHSHVYWYRQLPEEGLKFMVYLQKENIIDESGMPKERFSAEFPKEGPSILRIQQVVRGDSAAYFCASSPLGTGELFFGEGSRLTVL.

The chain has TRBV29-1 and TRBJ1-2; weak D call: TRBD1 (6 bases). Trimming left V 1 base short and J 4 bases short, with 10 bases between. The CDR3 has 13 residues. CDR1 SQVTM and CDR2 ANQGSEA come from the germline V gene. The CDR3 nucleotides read TGCAGCGTTGAAGGCAGGGGCGGCTATGGCTACACCTTC. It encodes CSVEGRGGYGYTF.

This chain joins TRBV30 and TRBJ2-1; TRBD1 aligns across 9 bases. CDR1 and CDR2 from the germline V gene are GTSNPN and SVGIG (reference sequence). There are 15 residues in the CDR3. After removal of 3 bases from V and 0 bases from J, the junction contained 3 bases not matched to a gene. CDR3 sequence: CAWSTGGYSYNEQFF. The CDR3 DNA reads TGTGCCTGGAGCACAGGGGGCTACTCCTACAATGAGCAGTTCTTC.

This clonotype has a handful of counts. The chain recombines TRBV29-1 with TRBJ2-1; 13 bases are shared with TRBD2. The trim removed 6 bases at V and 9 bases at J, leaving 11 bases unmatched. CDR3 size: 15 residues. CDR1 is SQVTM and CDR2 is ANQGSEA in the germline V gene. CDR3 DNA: TGCAGCGTCCGGGGGACTAGCGGGATAGTAAGTGAGCAGTTCTTC. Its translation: CSVRGTSGIVSEQFF.

CDR3 sequence: CASSLVSGHQSNYGYTF. The CDR3 DNA follows: TGTGCCAGCAGCTTAGTTTCCGGTCACCAGTCTAACTATGGCTACACCTTC. The chain is built from TRBV7-2 and TRBJ1-2, with D unresolved. Deletions cut 1 base from V and 0 bases from J, with 15 bases between. Germline V lookup: CDR1 SGHTA, CDR2 FQGNSA. The CDR3 is made up of 17 amino acids. Looking up the rest from reference TRBV7-2 and TRBJ1-2 gives the full variable domain: GAGVSQSPSNKVTEKGKDVELRCDPISGHTALYWYRQSLGQGLEFLIYFQGNSAPDKSGLPSDRFSAERTGGSVSTLTIQRTQQEDSAVYLCASSLVSGHQSNYGYTFGSGTRLTVV.

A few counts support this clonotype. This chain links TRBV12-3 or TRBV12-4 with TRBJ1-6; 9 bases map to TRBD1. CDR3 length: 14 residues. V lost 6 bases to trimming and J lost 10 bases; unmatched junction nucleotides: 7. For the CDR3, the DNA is TGTGCCAGCAGCCCGGGACAGGGACTCTCACCCCTCCACTTT. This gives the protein CASSPGQGLSPLHF.

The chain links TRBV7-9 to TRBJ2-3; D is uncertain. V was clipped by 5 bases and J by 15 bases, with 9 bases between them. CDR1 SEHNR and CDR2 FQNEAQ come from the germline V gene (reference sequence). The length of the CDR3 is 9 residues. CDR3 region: CASSQDVYF. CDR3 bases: TGTGCCAGCAGCCAGGACGTATATTTT.

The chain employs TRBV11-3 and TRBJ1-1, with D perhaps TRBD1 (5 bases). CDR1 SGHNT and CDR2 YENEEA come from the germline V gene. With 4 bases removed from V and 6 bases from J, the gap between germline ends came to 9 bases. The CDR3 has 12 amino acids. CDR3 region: CASSSSRAEAFF. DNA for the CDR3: TGTGCCAGCAGCTCGAGCAGGGCTGAAGCTTTCTTT.

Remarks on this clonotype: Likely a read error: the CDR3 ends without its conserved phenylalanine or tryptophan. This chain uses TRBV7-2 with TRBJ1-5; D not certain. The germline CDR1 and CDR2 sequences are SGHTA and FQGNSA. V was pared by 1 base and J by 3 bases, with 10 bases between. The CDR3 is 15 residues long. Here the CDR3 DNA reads TGTGCCAGCAGCTTAGATGAGGCCTACAATCAGCCCCAGCATTTG. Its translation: CASSLDEAYNQPQHL.

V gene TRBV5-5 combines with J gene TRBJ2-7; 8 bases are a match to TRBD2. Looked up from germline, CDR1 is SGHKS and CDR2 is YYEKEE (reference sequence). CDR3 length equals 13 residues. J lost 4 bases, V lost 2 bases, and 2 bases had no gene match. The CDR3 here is CASSLASGYEQYF. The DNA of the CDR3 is TGTGCCAGCAGCTTAGCTAGCGGGTACGAGCAGTACTTC.

The CDR3 region is CAWSVPRRGRTDTQYF. The CDR3 DNA follows: TGTGCCTGGAGTGTACCTCGCCGGGGCCGCACAGATACGCAGTATTTT. The chain carries TRBV30 and TRBJ2-3, with D perhaps assigned TRBD1 or TRBD2 (5 bases each). CDR3 length equals 16 residues. Trimming left V 0 bases short and J 1 base short, with 14 bases between. CDR1 is GTSNPN, CDR2 SVGIG, per germline (reference sequence). Filled out from reference TRBV30 and TRBJ2-3, the complete variable domain reads SQTIHQWPATLVQPVGSPLSLECTVEGTSNPNLYWYRQAAGRGLQLLFYSVGIGQISSEVPQNLSASRPQDRQFILSSKKLLLSDSGFYLCAWSVPRRGRTDTQYFGPGTRLTVL.